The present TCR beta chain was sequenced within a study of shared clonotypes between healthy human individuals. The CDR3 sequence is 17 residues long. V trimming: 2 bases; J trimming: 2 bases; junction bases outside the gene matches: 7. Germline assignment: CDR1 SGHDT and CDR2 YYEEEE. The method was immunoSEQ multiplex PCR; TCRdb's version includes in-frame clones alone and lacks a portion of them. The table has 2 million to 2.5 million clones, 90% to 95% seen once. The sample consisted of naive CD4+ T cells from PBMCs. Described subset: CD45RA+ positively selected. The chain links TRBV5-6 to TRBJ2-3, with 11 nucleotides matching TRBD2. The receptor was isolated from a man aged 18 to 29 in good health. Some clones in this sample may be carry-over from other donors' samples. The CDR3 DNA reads TGTGCCAGCAGCTTACCGGGACTAGCGGATGTCACAGATACGCAGTATTTT. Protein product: CASSLPGLADVTDTQYF.